This T cell receptor (beta chain) was captured in a study of Ad26.COV2.S vaccination and SARS-CoV-2 variants. Overall study context: The donor belonged to the COV1001 Ad26.COV2.S trial arm.

The ends lost 0 bases at V and 2 bases at J; junction bases unmatched: 5. This CDR3 spans 16 amino acids. Germline lookup yields CDR1 KGHSH and CDR2 LQKENI. Noted treatment: around 19 received Ad26.COV2.S at low or high dose, single or two shots; roughly 5 received placebo; per-sample allocation not given. Repertoires come from day 63 after the first vaccine or placebo injection. Only in-frame clones appear in the TCRdb table, and some are missing; sequencing was by immunoSEQ multiplex PCR. The data show around 450,000 clones, 80% to 90% seen once. The sequence came from a person between 18 and 65 years old who received the Ad26.COV2.S COVID-19 vaccine or a placebo. The chain links TRBV18 to TRBJ2-7; 9 bases align to TRBD1. This material consisted of peripheral blood, taken in a trial of Ad26.COV2.S vaccine versus placebo. This CDR3 is CASSPPRDRVPYEQYF. CDR3 DNA sequence: TGTGCCAGCTCACCACCCCGGGACAGGGTTCCCTACGAGCAGTACTTC.